This entry concerns a single TCR beta chain. Antigen specificity is unknown. In germline, CDR1 is MGHRA, CDR2 YSYEKL. This CDR3 is built from 16 residues. V dropped 0 bases and J dropped 3; count of bases not matched to a gene: 8. This entry belongs to a study of cytomegalovirus exposure and HLA in healthy donors. Study-wide points: The authors listed over 150 TCR beta chains as cytomegalovirus-associated. A later analysis by the authors found several of the most significant clusters apparently linked to common viral pathogens.

It was with 60 Vbeta and 13 Jbeta primers that the PCR ran. Per the original data handling: A later analysis tallied approximately 87 million unique TCR beta chains, 10 million to 12 million of them shared. The assay was immunoSEQ multiplex PCR, and TCRdb's table has in-frame clones only and misses some. That table supplies the V and J calls and clone size; D and trimming were determined from the DNA. The sample holds some 190,000 clones; approximately 86% are singletons and the top ten take approximately 2%. This clonotype was sampled from a woman aged 18-29 years in good health and CMV-seronegative. The chain recombines TRBV4-1 with TRBJ2-7; 7 bases fit TRBD2. Sequencing used PBMCs. The CDR3 DNA is TGCGCCAGCAGCCAAGATGTTCTAGCGGACGTCTACGAGCAGTACTTC. As protein: CASSQDVLADVYEQYF.